The clone carrying this T cell receptor (delta chain) was counted only a few times. A much larger clone differs from this one at a single base, so this may be a read error. The data were taken from a study of gamma-delta chains in newborns, infants, children. Study information: Polyclonal expansion of innate γδ T cells after birth follows microbial exposure.

TCRdb re-processed the reads using CATT. The data hold 1,500 to 2,500 delta-chain clones, with about 3% observed a single time. V was shortened by 3 bases and J by 4 bases, with 20 bases between the two germline ends. This CDR3 is 16 amino acids long. Germline CDR1 is GEAIGNYY and CDR2 is EKD. The source of this sequence is a child in good health. The chain uses TRDV2 and TRDJ1; perhaps TRDD3 as D (6 bases). Sequences were obtained from blood. CDR3 protein: CACDPVPGINLDKLIF. CDR3 bases: TGTGCCTGTGACCCTGTTCCGGGGATCAATCTCGATAAACTCATCTTT.